This entry is about one T cell receptor (beta chain). The antigen is unknown. Regarding time point: blood 2 weeks post-SBRT. Described treatment: 15 Gy SBRT to primary tumor, nephrectomy 4 weeks later. Radiation-treated patients gave blood at baseline, week 2 and week 4. The patient's renal cell carcinoma had clear cell pathology. The germline gives CDR1 SGDLS, CDR2 YYNGEE. The V gene lost 4 bases and the J gene lost 9 bases, with 10 bases spanning the gap. CDR3 length: 12 amino acids. The data were produced by immunoSEQ multiplex PCR, yet TCRdb's version contains in-frame clones alone and is incomplete. The table includes some 130,000 clones, 70% to 90% detected once. This sample was included in a study of radiation and T cells in renal cell carcinoma. At the level of the study: Nephrectomy followed 15 Gy stereotactic body radiation by 4 weeks. General study findings and limits: No pretreatment tumor biopsies were available for baseline clonotypes.

The source material was blood, sampled from a patient whose treatment included radiotherapy and nephrectomy. The rearrangement uses TRBV9 and TRBJ2-2, with D perhaps given as TRBD1 or TRBD2 (5 bases each). The clonotype originates from an older woman with renal cell carcinoma. The CDR3 is CASSLRDRELFF. DNA for the CDR3: TGTGCCAGCAGCCTCAGGGACCGGGAGCTGTTTTTT.